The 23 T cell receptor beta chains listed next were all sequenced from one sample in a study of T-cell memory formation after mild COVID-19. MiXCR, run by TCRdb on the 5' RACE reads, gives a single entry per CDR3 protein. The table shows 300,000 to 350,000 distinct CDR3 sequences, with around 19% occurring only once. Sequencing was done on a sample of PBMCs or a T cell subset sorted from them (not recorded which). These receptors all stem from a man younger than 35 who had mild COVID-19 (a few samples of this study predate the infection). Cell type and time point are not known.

CDR3: CASSVNSNQPQHF. In DNA, the CDR3 is TGTGCCAGCAGCGTTAATAGCAATCAGCCCCAGCATTTT. This chain joins TRBV5-5 and TRBJ1-5; D is undetermined. This CDR3 comprises 13 residues. The ends were cut back, 4 bases at V and 0 bases at J, with 5 bases in the middle. In germline, CDR1 is SGHKS, CDR2 YYEKEE (reference sequence).

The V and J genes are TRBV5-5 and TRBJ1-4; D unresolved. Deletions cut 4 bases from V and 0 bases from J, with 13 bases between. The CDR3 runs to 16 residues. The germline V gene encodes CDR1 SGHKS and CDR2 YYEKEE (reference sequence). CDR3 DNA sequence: TGTGCCAGCAGCGGGTTGATGACCGCAACTAATGAAAAACTGTTTTTT. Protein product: CASSGLMTATNEKLFF.

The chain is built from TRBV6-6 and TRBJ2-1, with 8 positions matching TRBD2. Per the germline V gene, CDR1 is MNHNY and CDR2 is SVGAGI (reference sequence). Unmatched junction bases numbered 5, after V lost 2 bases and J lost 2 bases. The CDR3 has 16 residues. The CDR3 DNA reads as TGTGCCAGCAGTTACCCCGGGGGGGGGGCCTACAATGAGCAGTTCTTC. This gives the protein CASSYPGGGAYNEQFF.

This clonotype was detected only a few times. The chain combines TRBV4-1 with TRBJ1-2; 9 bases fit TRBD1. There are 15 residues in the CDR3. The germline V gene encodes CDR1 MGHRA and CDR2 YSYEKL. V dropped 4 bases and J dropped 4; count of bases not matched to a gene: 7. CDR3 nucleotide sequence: TGCGCCAGCAGCCTACCACAGGGGGCCGTCTATGGCTACACCTTC. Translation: CASSLPQGAVYGYTF.

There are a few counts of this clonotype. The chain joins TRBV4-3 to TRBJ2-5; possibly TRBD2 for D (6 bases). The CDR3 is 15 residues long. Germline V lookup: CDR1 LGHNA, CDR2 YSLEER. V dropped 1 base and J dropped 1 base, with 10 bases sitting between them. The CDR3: CASSQGRRGQETQYF. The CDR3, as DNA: TGCGCCAGCAGCCAAGGGCGGCGGGGCCAAGAGACCCAGTACTTC.

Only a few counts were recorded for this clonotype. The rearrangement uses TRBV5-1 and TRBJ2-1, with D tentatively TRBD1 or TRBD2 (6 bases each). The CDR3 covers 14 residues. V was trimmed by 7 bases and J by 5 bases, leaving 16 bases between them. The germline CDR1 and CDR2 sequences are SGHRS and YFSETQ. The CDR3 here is CASSSPGAHNEQFF. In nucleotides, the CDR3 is TGCGCCAGCTCCTCCCCGGGGGCCCACAATGAGCAGTTCTTC.

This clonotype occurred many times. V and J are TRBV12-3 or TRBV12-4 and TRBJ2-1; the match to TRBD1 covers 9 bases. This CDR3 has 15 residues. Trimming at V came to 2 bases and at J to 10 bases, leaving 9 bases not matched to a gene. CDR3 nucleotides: TGTGCCAGCAGTTTAAGGACAGGGGATGTAGGGGAGCAGTTCTTC. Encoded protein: CASSLRTGDVGEQFF.

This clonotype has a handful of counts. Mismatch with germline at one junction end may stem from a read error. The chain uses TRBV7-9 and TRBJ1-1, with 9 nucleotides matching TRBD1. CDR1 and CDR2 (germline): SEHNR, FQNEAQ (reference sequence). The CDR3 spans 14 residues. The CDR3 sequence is CAGRQGVGGTEAFF. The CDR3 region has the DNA TGTGCCGGCAGACAGGGGGTTGGCGGAACTGAAGCTTTCTTT.

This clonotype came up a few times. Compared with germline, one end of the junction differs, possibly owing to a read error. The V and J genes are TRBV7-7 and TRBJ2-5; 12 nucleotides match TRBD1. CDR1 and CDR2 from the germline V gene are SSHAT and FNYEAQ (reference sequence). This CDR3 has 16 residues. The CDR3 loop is CASSLGDRGRGETQYF. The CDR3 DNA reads TGTGCTAGCAGCTTAGGGGACAGGGGGCGTGGAGAGACCCAGTACTTC.

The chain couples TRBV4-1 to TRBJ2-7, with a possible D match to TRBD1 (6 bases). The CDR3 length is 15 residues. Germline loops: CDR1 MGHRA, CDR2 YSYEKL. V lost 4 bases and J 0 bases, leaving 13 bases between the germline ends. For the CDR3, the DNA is TGCGCCAGCAGCCCCGGACAGACTCGCTCCTACGAGCAGTACGTC. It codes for CASSPGQTRSYEQYV.

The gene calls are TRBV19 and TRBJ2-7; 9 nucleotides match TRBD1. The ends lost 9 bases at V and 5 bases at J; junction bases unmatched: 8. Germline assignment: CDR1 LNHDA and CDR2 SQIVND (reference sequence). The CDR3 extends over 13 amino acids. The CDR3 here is CASSPRDRDEQYF. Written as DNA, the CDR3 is TGTGCCAGCAGTCCCCGGGACAGGGACGAGCAGTACTTC.

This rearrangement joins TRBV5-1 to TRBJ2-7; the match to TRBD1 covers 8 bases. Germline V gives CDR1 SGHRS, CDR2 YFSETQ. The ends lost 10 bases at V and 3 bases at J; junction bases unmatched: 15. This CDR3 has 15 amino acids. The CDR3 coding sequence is TGCGCCTCAGCGTTAAGGACAGGGACCAACTACGAGCAGTACTTC. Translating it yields CASALRTGTNYEQYF.

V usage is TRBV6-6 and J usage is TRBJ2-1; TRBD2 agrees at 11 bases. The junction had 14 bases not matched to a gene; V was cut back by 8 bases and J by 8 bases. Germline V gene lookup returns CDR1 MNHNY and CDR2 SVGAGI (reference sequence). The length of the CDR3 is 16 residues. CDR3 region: CASATLRSGGADEQFF. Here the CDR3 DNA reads TGTGCCAGCGCCACCCTTCGTAGCGGGGGGGCCGATGAGCAGTTCTTC.

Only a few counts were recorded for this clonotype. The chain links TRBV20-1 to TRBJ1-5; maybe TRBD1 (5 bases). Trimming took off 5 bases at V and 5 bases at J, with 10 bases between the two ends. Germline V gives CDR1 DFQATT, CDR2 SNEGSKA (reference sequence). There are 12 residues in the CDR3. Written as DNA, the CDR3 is TGCAGTGCTGGGACGGCCCATCAGCCCCAGCATTTT. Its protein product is CSAGTAHQPQHF.

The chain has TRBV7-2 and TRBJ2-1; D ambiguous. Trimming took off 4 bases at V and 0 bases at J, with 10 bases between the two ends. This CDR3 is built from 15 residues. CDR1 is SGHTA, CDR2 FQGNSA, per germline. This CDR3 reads CASSSDTYSYNEQFF. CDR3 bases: TGTGCCAGCAGCTCCGACACCTACTCCTACAATGAGCAGTTCTTC.

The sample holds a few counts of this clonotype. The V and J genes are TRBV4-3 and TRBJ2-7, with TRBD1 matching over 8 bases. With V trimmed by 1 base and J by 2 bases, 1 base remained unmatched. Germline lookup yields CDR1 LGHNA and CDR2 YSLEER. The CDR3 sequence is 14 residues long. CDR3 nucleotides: TGCGCCAGCAGCCAAGGGACAGGGCCCTACGAGCAGTACTTC. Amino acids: CASSQGTGPYEQYF.

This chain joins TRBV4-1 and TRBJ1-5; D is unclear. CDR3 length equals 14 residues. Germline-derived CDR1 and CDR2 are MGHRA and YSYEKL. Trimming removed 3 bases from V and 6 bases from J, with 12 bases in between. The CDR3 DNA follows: TGCGCCAGCAGCCACGTAGGGCTTAGTCAGCCCCAGCATTTT. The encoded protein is CASSHVGLSQPQHF.

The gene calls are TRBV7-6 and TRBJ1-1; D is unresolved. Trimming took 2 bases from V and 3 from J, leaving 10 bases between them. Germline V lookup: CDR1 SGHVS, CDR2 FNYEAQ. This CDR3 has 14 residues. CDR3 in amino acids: CASSLLGEDTEAFF. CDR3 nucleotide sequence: TGTGCCAGCAGCTTACTGGGCGAGGACACTGAAGCTTTCTTT.

In nucleotides, the CDR3 is TGTGCCAGCAGCTTGTTCTCGAGAGAACAGTCTTTCGTCAAAAACATTCAGTACTTC. It codes for CASSLFSREQSFVKNIQYF. This sequence joins TRBV7-7 and TRBJ2-4; D not resolved. V was trimmed by 3 bases and J by 3 bases, leaving 24 bases between them. This CDR3 contains 19 residues. CDR1 SSHAT and CDR2 FNYEAQ come from the germline V gene (reference sequence).

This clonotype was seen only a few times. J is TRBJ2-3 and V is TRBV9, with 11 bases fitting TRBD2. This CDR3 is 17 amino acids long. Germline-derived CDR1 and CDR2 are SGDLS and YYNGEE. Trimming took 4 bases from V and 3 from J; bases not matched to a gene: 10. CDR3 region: CASSLSLAGGLTDTQYF. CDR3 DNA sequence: TGTGCCAGCAGCCTATCCTTAGCGGGGGGGCTGACAGATACGCAGTATTTT. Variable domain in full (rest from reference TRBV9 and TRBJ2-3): DSGVTQTPKHLITATGQRVTLRCSPRSGDLSVYWYQQSLDQGLQFLIQYYNGEERAKGNILERFSAQQFPDLHSELNLSSLELGDSALYFCASSLSLAGGLTDTQYFGPGTRLTVL.

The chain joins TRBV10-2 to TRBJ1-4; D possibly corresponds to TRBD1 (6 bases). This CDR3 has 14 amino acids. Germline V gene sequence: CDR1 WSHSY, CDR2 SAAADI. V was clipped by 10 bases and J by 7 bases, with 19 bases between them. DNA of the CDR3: TGCGCCACGACACCTACAGGGTACGGTGAAAAACTGTTTTTT. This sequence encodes CATTPTGYGEKLFF.

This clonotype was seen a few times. The DNA of the CDR3 is TGTGCCACCGGGACAGCCTACAATGAGCAGTTCTTC. It yields the protein CATGTAYNEQFF. This chain links TRBV7-9 with TRBJ2-1, with 7 bases lining up with TRBD1. Losses at the gene ends were 10 bases for V and 2 bases for J; bases not matched to a gene: 2. The CDR3 is made up of 12 amino acids. Germline V gives CDR1 SEHNR, CDR2 FQNEAQ (reference sequence). Using reference TRBV7-9 and TRBJ2-1 for the parts outside the CDR3, the full variable domain is DTGVSQNPRHKITKRGQNVTFRCDPISEHNRLYWYRQTLGQGPEFLTYFQNEAQLEKSRLLSDRFSAERPKGSFSTLEIQRTEQGDSAMYLCATGTAYNEQFFGPGTRLTVL.

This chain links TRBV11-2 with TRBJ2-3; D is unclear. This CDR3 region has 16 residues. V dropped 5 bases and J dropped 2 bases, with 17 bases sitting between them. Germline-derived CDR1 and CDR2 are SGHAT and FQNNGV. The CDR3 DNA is TGTGCCAGCAGCAGACGAACCAGGAGCCTCACAGATACGCAGTATTTT. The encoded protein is CASSRRTRSLTDTQYF.